The 32 T cell receptor beta chains below were found in one sample sequenced in a study of monozygotic twins with cystic fibrosis. TCRdb's copy holds only in-frame clones and misses some; the assay was immunoSEQ multiplex PCR. The sample lists under 30,000 clones, approximately 90% seen once, with around 0.5% in the top ten. The sequenced sample was blood. The source is a girl aged 2-10 years with cystic fibrosis.

The sample holds one count of this clone. The CDR3 loop is CASSSDSYNEQFF. The CDR3 region has the DNA TGTGCCAGCAGCTCGGACTCATACAATGAGCAGTTCTTC. This chain uses TRBV5-4 with TRBJ2-1, with D possibly matching TRBD2 (5 bases). The germline V gene has CDR1 SGHNT and CDR2 YYREEE (reference sequence). The CDR3 contains 13 residues. Trimming left V 3 bases short and J 4 bases short, with 8 bases between.

CDR3 nucleotides: TGTGCCAGCAGCCCGAAGGACCTAGCGGGGGGGCGGAGCAATGAGCAGTTCTTC. Amino acids: CASSPKDLAGGRSNEQFF. The chain recombines TRBV7-6 with TRBJ2-1, with 12 positions matching TRBD2. This CDR3 contains 18 residues. The V and J ends lost 5 bases and 6 bases, in that order; junction bases with no gene match: 14. CDR1 is SGHVS and CDR2 is FNYEAQ in the germline V gene.

This chain links TRBV30 with TRBJ1-2; 7 bases line up with TRBD1. Germline trimming cut 3 bases from V and 6 bases from J; bases unmatched to any gene: 13. The length of the CDR3 is 15 residues. Germline V gene sequence: CDR1 GTSNPN, CDR2 SVGIG (reference sequence). The CDR3 DNA is TGTGCCTGGAGCTCCGGTGACAGGGAAGCAAATGGCTACACCTTC. It encodes CAWSSGDREANGYTF.

The J gene is TRBJ2-3, the V gene TRBV2, with 11 bases lining up with TRBD2. The germline V gene has CDR1 SNHLY and CDR2 FYNNEI. Losses at the gene ends were 5 bases for V and 1 base for J; bases not matched to a gene: 5. This CDR3 has 16 residues. CDR3 DNA sequence: TGTGCCAGCAGTCCAACACTAGCGGGGGGCACAGATACGCAGTATTTT. Amino acids: CASSPTLAGGTDTQYF.

V usage is TRBV14 and J usage is TRBJ2-7, with TRBD2 matching 7 bases. Germline-derived CDR1 and CDR2 are SGHDN and FVKESK. With V trimmed by 1 base and J by 4 bases, 7 bases remained unmatched. The CDR3 spans 15 residues. The CDR3 sequence is CASSQALGGVYEQYF. The DNA of the CDR3 is TGTGCCAGCAGCCAAGCCCTGGGGGGGGTATACGAGCAGTACTTC.

The chain is built from TRBV27 and TRBJ2-7; the D gene is possibly TRBD2 (7 bases). The CDR3 loop spans 15 amino acids. Trimming removed 5 bases at V and 3 bases at J, with 17 bases between. CDR1 is MNHEY, CDR2 SMNVEV, per germline (reference sequence). The CDR3 nucleotides read TGTGCCAGCAGTAACCCGGGGAGGGGGAACTACGAGCAGTACTTC. Translating gives CASSNPGRGNYEQYF.

The genes are TRBV5-1 and TRBJ2-3, with 8 bases that match TRBD2. Germline V gene sequence: CDR1 SGHRS, CDR2 YFSETQ. Losses at the gene ends were 2 bases for V and 4 bases for J; bases not matched to a gene: 9. CDR3 length equals 16 residues. CDR3 in DNA: TGCGCCAGCAGCTTTGGTAGCGGGACAAGGGCAGATACGCAGTATTTT. It yields the protein CASSFGSGTRADTQYF.

The chain uses TRBV5-5 and TRBJ2-7, with D unresolved. This CDR3 contains 14 residues. Germline V gives CDR1 SGHKS, CDR2 YYEKEE (reference sequence). V was cut by 0 bases and J by 4 bases, with 11 bases left in between. The CDR3: CASSLDLIVYEQYF. CDR3 nucleotide sequence: TGTGCCAGCAGCTTGGACCTGATAGTTTACGAGCAGTACTTC.

CDR3 sequence (DNA): TGCGCCAGCAGCTTGCAGGGGACAGGGGTCGGGAATGGCTACACCTTC. This gives the protein CASSLQGTGVGNGYTF. The chain couples TRBV5-1 to TRBJ1-2, with 10 nucleotides matching TRBD1. The J segment lost 6 bases and the V segment lost 1 base, leaving 9 bases of the junction unmatched. CDR3 size: 16 residues. Germline assignment: CDR1 SGHRS and CDR2 YFSETQ.

The chain carries TRBV7-2 and TRBJ2-7; D may be TRBD2 (5 bases). The CDR3 loop spans 14 amino acids. Germline assignment: CDR1 SGHTA and CDR2 FQGNSA. V was shortened by 5 bases and J by 0 bases, with 11 bases between the two germline ends. CDR3 amino acids: CASSPEGSSYEQYF. CDR3 DNA: TGTGCCAGCAGCCCAGAGGGCAGCTCCTACGAGCAGTACTTC.

The rearrangement joins TRBV5-6 to TRBJ2-2, with D maybe TRBD1 (6 bases). Trimming stripped 4 bases from V and 1 base from J, with 8 bases between. The CDR3 sequence is 14 residues long. Germline loops: CDR1 SGHDT, CDR2 YYEEEE. The CDR3 is CASSPTGNTGELFF. In DNA, the CDR3 is TGTGCCAGCAGCCCGACAGGGAACACCGGGGAGCTGTTTTTT.

The V call is TRBV5-1, the J call TRBJ1-6; tentatively, D is TRBD1 (6 bases). CDR1 and CDR2 from the germline V gene are SGHRS and YFSETQ. The V end lost 0 bases, the J end lost 5 bases, and 9 bases lay between the germline ends. The CDR3 covers 15 residues. The CDR3 DNA follows: TGCGCCAGCAGCTTGGTAGCAGGGGATAATTCACCCCTCCACTTT. This sequence encodes CASSLVAGDNSPLHF.

For this clone: Compared with germline, one end of the junction differs, possibly owing to a read error. The rearrangement links TRBV20-1 to TRBJ1-4; D perhaps matches TRBD1 (6 bases). Germline loops: CDR1 DFQATT, CDR2 SNEGSKA (reference sequence). This CDR3 is built from 11 residues. The CDR3 sequence: CSARRGQLGPF. The CDR3 nucleotides are TGCAGTGCTAGACGGGGGCAACTAGGCCCTTTT.

The chain combines TRBV19 with TRBJ2-2; D possibly uses TRBD1 or TRBD2 (6 bases each). This CDR3 comprises 14 residues. The V end lost 1 base, the J end lost 4 bases, and 7 bases lay between the germline ends. In germline, CDR1 is LNHDA, CDR2 SQIVND (reference sequence). The CDR3 DNA reads as TGTGCCAGTAGTATAGCGGGGGCCACCGGGGAGCTGTTTTTT. It translates to CASSIAGATGELFF.

This chain joins TRBV4-2 and TRBJ2-1; no clear D. V was shortened by 8 bases and J by 2 bases, with 10 bases between the two germline ends. CDR3 length: 13 amino acids. Germline CDR1 LGHNA, CDR2 YNFKEQ. The CDR3 is CASSKTTYNEQFF. In DNA form, the CDR3 reads TGTGCCAGCTCAAAAACTACCTACAATGAGCAGTTCTTC.

The V gene is TRBV10-1, the J gene TRBJ2-7; tentative D call: TRBD2 (5 bases). The germline CDR1 and CDR2 sequences are WNHNN and SYGVQD (reference sequence). Trimming pared 0 bases from V and 3 bases from J, leaving 18 bases between. The CDR3 sequence is 17 residues long. CDR3 nucleotides: TGCGCCAGCAGTGAGTCGATATACGGGAAATGGGACTACGAGCAGTACTTC. Translating gives CASSESIYGKWDYEQYF.

This chain uses TRBV4-2 with TRBJ2-5, with TRBD2 matching 10 bases. The germline V gene encodes CDR1 LGHNA and CDR2 YNFKEQ. With 3 bases clipped from V and 5 bases from J, the junction kept 9 bases outside the gene matches. CDR3 length: 16 amino acids. CDR3 protein: CASSQPSGGAGETQYF. DNA for the CDR3: TGTGCCAGCAGCCAGCCCAGCGGGGGGGCCGGGGAGACCCAGTACTTC.

The gene calls are TRBV7-8 and TRBJ2-7, with unresolved D. CDR3 length: 15 residues. V lost 2 bases, J lost 1 base, and 12 bases lay in between. Germline V gene data show CDR1 as SGHVS and CDR2 as FQNEAQ. The CDR3 sequence is CASSLLPQQSYEQYF. Here the CDR3 DNA reads TGTGCCAGCAGCTTATTACCCCAACAGTCCTACGAGCAGTACTTC.

The V gene is TRBV6-1, the J gene TRBJ1-6, with D unresolved. V lost 8 bases, J lost 11 bases, and 16 bases lay in between. The CDR3 is made up of 13 amino acids. Germline V gene sequence: CDR1 MNHNS, CDR2 SASEGT. In DNA form, the CDR3 reads TGTGCCAGCTGTCCGCGGGAGGGAGCACCCCTCCACTTT. Its protein is CASCPREGAPLHF.

In its sample, this clone was seen once. The genes are TRBV6-1 and TRBJ2-7, with D possibly being TRBD1 (6 bases). V was trimmed by 1 base and J by 1 base, leaving 11 bases between them. Germline assignment: CDR1 MNHNS and CDR2 SASEGT. The length of the CDR3 is 15 residues. The CDR3 here is CASSEGTAGSYEQYF. CDR3 bases: TGTGCCAGCAGTGAAGGGACAGCAGGATCCTACGAGCAGTACTTC.

V is TRBV27 and J is TRBJ2-7; perhaps TRBD1 as D (6 bases). The CDR3 runs 13 residues. Trimming removed 10 bases from V and 0 bases from J, with 13 bases in between. The germline V gene has CDR1 MNHEY and CDR2 SMNVEV (reference sequence). As DNA, the CDR3 is TGTGCCACCGGACAGACATTCTCCTACGAGCAGTACTTC. Protein sequence: CATGQTFSYEQYF.

The chain has TRBV25-1 and TRBJ2-1, with TRBD1 identical over 9 bases. J was trimmed by 6 bases and V by 3 bases; bases with no gene match: 9. The CDR3 is 16 amino acids. Germline CDR1 MGHDK, CDR2 SYGVNS. Written as DNA, the CDR3 is TGTGCCAGCAGTGACCCCCCCGGGACAGGGCTCAATGAGCAGTTCTTC. It codes for CASSDPPGTGLNEQFF. The variable domain in full, with the rest retrieved from reference TRBV25-1 and TRBJ2-1, is EADIYQTPRYLVIGTGKKITLECSQTMGHDKMYWYQQDPGMELHLIHYSYGVNSTEKGDLSSESTVSRIRTEHFPLTLESARPSHTSQYLCASSDPPGTGLNEQFFGPGTRLTVL.

V and J are TRBV30 and TRBJ2-7, with D perhaps TRBD1 (6 bases). Per the germline V gene, CDR1 is GTSNPN and CDR2 is SVGIG (reference sequence). This CDR3 has 13 residues. Trimming cost V 0 bases and J 3 bases, with 9 bases left between them. CDR3 sequence (DNA): TGTGCCTGGAGTGTCGGGGACAACTACGAGCAGTACTTC. Its protein is CAWSVGDNYEQYF.

This clone has just one count. CDR3 protein: CATATGQGADGYTF. CDR3 nucleotide sequence: TGTGCCACCGCCACCGGACAGGGGGCGGATGGCTACACCTTC. V is TRBV6-5 and J is TRBJ1-2; TRBD1 matches at 11 bases. Germline lookup yields CDR1 MNHEY and CDR2 SVGAGI. The V and J ends lost 10 bases and 6 bases, in that order; junction bases with no gene match: 10. This CDR3 is 14 amino acids long.

The chain combines TRBV13 with TRBJ2-5; D possibly corresponds to TRBD2 (5 bases). The CDR3 has 14 residues. Trimming shortened V by 5 bases and J by 0 bases, and 10 bases separated the two germline ends. Germline-derived CDR1 and CDR2 are PRHDT and FYEKMQ (reference sequence). The CDR3 DNA reads TGTGCCAGCAGCCCGAGGGCAAACCAAGAGACCCAGTACTTC. Protein: CASSPRANQETQYF.

The CDR3 bases are TGTGCCAGCAGCCAATCGACCTTATGGGGGGGGAAGCGACGCACAGATACGCAGTATTTT. Protein sequence: CASSQSTLWGGKRRTDTQYF. The rearrangement uses TRBV4-2 and TRBJ2-3; the match to TRBD2 covers 7 bases. Germline CDR1 LGHNA, CDR2 YNFKEQ. With V trimmed by 2 bases and J by 1 base, 18 bases remained unmatched. The CDR3 is 20 residues long.

The V and J genes are TRBV20-1 and TRBJ2-7; weak D call: TRBD1 (5 bases). V lost 2 bases to trimming and J lost 5 bases, with 7 bases between them. Germline loops: CDR1 DFQATT, CDR2 SNEGSKA (reference sequence). The length of the CDR3 is 11 residues. CDR3 residues: CSARQGNEQYF. The CDR3 bases are TGCAGTGCTAGACAGGGAAACGAGCAGTACTTC.

A single count supports this clone. This chain links TRBV12-5 with TRBJ2-5; D unclear. Germline V CDR1 and CDR2: LGHNT, FRNRAP. The CDR3 runs to 13 residues. Trimming cost V 1 base and J 2 bases, with 5 bases left between them. In DNA form, the CDR3 reads TGTGCTAGTGGTTTGGGGGAACAAGAGACCCAGTACTTC. Its translation: CASGLGEQETQYF.

DNA for the CDR3: TGCGCCAGCAGCCCCACTAGCCAAGAGACCCAGTACTTC. It is translated as CASSPTSQETQYF. The chain is built from TRBV4-1 and TRBJ2-5; D may be TRBD2 (5 bases). Trimming removed 4 bases from V and 1 base from J, with 7 bases in between. There are 13 residues in the CDR3. Germline values: CDR1 MGHRA, CDR2 YSYEKL.

This sequence joins TRBV25-1 and TRBJ1-5; D perhaps matches TRBD1 (5 bases). The CDR3 sequence is 14 residues long. Trimming pared 10 bases from V and 3 bases from J, leaving 16 bases between. From germline, CDR1 is MGHDK and CDR2 SYGVNS. This CDR3 reads CATKDGALNQPQHF. For the CDR3, the DNA is TGTGCCACCAAGGATGGGGCCCTCAATCAGCCCCAGCATTTT.

V is TRBV5-1 and J is TRBJ1-2; 9 positions agree with TRBD1. With V trimmed by 0 bases and J by 6 bases, 0 bases remained unmatched. CDR1 and CDR2 from the germline V gene are SGHRS and YFSETQ. The CDR3 length is 13 residues. CDR3 sequence: CASSLGTGDGYTF. The CDR3 nucleotides read TGCGCCAGCAGCTTGGGGACAGGGGATGGCTACACCTTC.

The gene calls are TRBV6-4 and TRBJ1-2; a possible D gene is TRBD1 (5 bases). The CDR3 runs to 14 residues. Germline values: CDR1 MRHNA, CDR2 SNTAGT. V was trimmed by 4 bases and J by 9 bases, leaving 18 bases between them. The CDR3 nucleotides read TGTGCCAGCAGTGGGCCGAACAGGCCTGAACGCTACACCTTC. Protein: CASSGPNRPERYTF.